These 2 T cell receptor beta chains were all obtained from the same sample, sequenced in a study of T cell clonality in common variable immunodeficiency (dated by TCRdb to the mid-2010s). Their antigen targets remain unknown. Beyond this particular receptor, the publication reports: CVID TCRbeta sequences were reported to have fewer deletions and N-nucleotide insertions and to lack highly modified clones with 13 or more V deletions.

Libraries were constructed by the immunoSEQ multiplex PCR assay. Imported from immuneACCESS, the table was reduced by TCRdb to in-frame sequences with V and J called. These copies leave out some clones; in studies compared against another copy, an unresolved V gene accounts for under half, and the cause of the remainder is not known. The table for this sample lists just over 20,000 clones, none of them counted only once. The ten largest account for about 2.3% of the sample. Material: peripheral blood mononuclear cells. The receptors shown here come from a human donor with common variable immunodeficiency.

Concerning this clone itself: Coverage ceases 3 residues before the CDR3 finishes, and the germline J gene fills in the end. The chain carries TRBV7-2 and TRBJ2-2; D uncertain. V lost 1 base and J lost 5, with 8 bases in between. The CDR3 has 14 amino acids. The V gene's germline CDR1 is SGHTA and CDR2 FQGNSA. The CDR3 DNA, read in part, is TGTGCCAGCAGCTTAGGATCCGGGACCGGGGAG. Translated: CASSLGSGTGE. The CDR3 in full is CASSLGSGTGELFF. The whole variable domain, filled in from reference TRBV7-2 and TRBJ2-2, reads GAGVSQSPSNKVTEKGKDVELRCDPISGHTALYWYRQSLGQGLEFLIYFQGNSAPDKSGLPSDRFSAERTGGSVSTLTIQRTQQEDSAVYLCASSLGSGTGELFFGEGSRLTVL.

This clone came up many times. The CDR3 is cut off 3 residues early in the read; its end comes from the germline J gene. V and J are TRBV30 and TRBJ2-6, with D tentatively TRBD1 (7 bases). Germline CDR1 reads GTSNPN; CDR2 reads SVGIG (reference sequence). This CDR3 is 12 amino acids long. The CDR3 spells CAWRQGGKVLTF. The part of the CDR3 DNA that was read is TGTGCCTGGCGACAGGGAGGCAAGGTC. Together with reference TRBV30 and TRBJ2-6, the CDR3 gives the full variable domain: SQTIHQWPATLVQPVGSPLSLECTVEGTSNPNLYWYRQAAGRGLQLLFYSVGIGQISSEVPQNLSASRPQDRQFILSSKKLLLSDSGFYLCAWRQGGKVLTFGAGSRLTVL.